One sample yielded the 27 T cell receptor beta chains listed below, sequenced in a study of blood T cell repertoires in COVID-19. Sequenced by immunoSEQ multiplex PCR; TCRdb stores in-frame clones only, minus some. The repertoire holds roughly 250,000 clones, with 75% to 90% as singletons. The source material was peripheral blood. The receptors originated from a young man with acute or convalescent COVID-19.

This clone has only a few counts. The chain recombines TRBV5-1 with TRBJ2-5; TRBD2 agrees at 12 bases. The CDR3 has 15 residues. Germline CDR1 is SGHRS and CDR2 is YFSETQ. Losses at the gene ends were 5 bases for V and 4 bases for J; bases not matched to a gene: 6. The CDR3 DNA is TGCGCCAGCAGTATGCGGGGACTAGCGGGAGAGACCCAGTACTTC. As protein: CASSMRGLAGETQYF.

The genes are TRBV24-1 and TRBJ2-2, with D possibly being TRBD2 (6 bases). The CDR3 covers 15 residues. V was clipped by 3 bases and J by 5 bases, with 12 bases between them. The germline gives CDR1 KGHDR, CDR2 SFDVKD. The CDR3 DNA reads as TGTGCCACCAGTGATAGGACTACCCTAACCGGGGAGCTGTTTTTT. Residues: CATSDRTTLTGELFF.

A remark on this clone: At one boundary the junction diverges from the germline segment, which might be a read error. The genes are TRBV7-9 and TRBJ2-7; D may be TRBD2 (5 bases). CDR3 length: 12 residues. CDR1 is SEHNR, CDR2 FQNEAQ, per germline (reference sequence). CDR3 DNA sequence: TGTGCCAGCAGCTCGCAACTAGAGGAGCATTACTTC. It translates to CASSSQLEEHYF.

The rearrangement links TRBV5-1 to TRBJ2-2, with D perhaps matching TRBD1 (6 bases). Germline CDR1 is SGHRS and CDR2 is YFSETQ. V lost 4 bases to trimming and J lost 3 bases, with 10 bases between them. The CDR3 has 14 amino acids. CDR3 DNA: TGCGCCAGCAGCGACCAGGGGTACACCGGGGAGCTGTTTTTT. This sequence encodes CASSDQGYTGELFF.

This clone was recorded once. The rearrangement joins TRBV27 to TRBJ1-2, with TRBD1 as a possible D gene (5 bases). V lost 2 bases, J lost 2 bases, and 15 bases lay in between. Germline CDR1 MNHEY, CDR2 SMNVEV (reference sequence). CDR3 size: 16 residues. The CDR3 DNA sequence: TGTGCCAGCAGTTTAATTGCCCAGGGTGGGAACTATGGCTACACCTTC. This translates into CASSLIAQGGNYGYTF.

The CDR3 DNA reads TGCAGTGCTAGTGACTTCTCAGCTGGGAGGATCTCAAGAGCTTTCTTT. This sequence encodes CSASDFSAGRISRAFF. V usage is TRBV20-1 and J usage is TRBJ1-1; no clear D gene. Trimming took off 3 bases at V and 10 bases at J, with 27 bases between the two ends. CDR1 and CDR2 (germline): DFQATT, SNEGSKA (reference sequence). This CDR3 is built from 16 residues.

V is TRBV24-1 and J is TRBJ1-5; the D is unclear. V lost 3 bases and J 4 bases, leaving 9 bases between the germline ends. Germline V gene lookup returns CDR1 KGHDR and CDR2 SFDVKD. The CDR3 is 14 residues long. The chain's CDR3 is CATSDPSLNQPQHF. CDR3 nucleotides: TGTGCCACCAGTGATCCGTCCTTAAATCAGCCCCAGCATTTT.

The CDR3 DNA sequence: TGTGCCAGCAGTGAGGCGGGAGAGGCCTATGAAAAACTGTTTTTT. Translated: CASSEAGEAYEKLFF. The V gene is TRBV6-4, the J gene TRBJ1-4; no clear D. Germline values: CDR1 MRHNA, CDR2 SNTAGT. V lost 3 bases to trimming and J lost 6 bases, with 14 bases between them. This CDR3 is built from 15 residues.

The chain carries TRBV9 and TRBJ1-4, with TRBD1 as a possible D gene (6 bases). The CDR3 totals 15 residues. The V end was cut by 3 bases, the J end by 13 bases, with 22 bases between. CDR1 is SGDLS and CDR2 is YYNGEE in the germline V gene. The CDR3 nucleotides are TGTGCCAGCAGCGCGACAGGCGTACTGGGTGAGGGACTGTTTTTT. It encodes CASSATGVLGEGLFF.

The chain joins TRBV6-5 to TRBJ2-7; 8 bases align to TRBD2. V was clipped by 6 bases and J by 6 bases; unmatched bases: 7. The CDR3 sequence is 13 residues long. The germline V gene encodes CDR1 MNHEY and CDR2 SVGAGI. CDR3 loop: CASSFGLAAEQYF. CDR3 nucleotide sequence: TGTGCCAGCAGCTTTGGACTAGCTGCCGAGCAGTACTTC.

This clone appeared once. The J gene is TRBJ2-1, the V gene TRBV18, with 10 bases that match TRBD2. Germline V CDR1 and CDR2: KGHSH, LQKENI. Trimming cost V 3 bases and J 8 bases; bases outside gene matches: 4. CDR3 length equals 14 residues. CDR3 region: CASSPLAGVDEQFF. The CDR3 DNA reads as TGTGCCAGCTCACCCCTAGCGGGGGTCGATGAGCAGTTCTTC.

The chain joins TRBV6-5 to TRBJ1-6; unclear D gene. Trimming left V 7 bases short and J 14 bases short, with 18 bases between. CDR1 and CDR2 (germline): MNHEY, SVGAGI. This CDR3 contains 13 residues. The CDR3 sequence: CASTLSALLALHF. The CDR3 region has the DNA TGTGCCAGCACCCTGAGCGCCCTTCTGGCCCTCCACTTT.

The chain employs TRBV19 and TRBJ2-5; 16 bases line up with TRBD2. Germline trimming cut 9 bases from V and 4 bases from J; bases unmatched to any gene: 8. The V gene's germline CDR1 is LNHDA and CDR2 SQIVND (reference sequence). The CDR3 extends over 16 amino acids. This CDR3 reads CASSSGTSGGAETQYF. The CDR3 DNA sequence: TGTGCCAGCTCAAGCGGGACTAGCGGGGGGGCAGAGACCCAGTACTTC.

This clone was seen just once. The chain joins TRBV11-2 to TRBJ2-2, with a tentative D call TRBD1 (8 bases). Germline loops: CDR1 SGHAT, CDR2 FQNNGV. The V end was cut by 6 bases, the J end by 2 bases, with 19 bases between. This CDR3 has 17 residues. This CDR3 reads CASSFGTGGANTGELFF. In DNA form, the CDR3 reads TGTGCCAGCAGTTTTGGCACAGGGGGGGCAAACACCGGGGAGCTGTTTTTT.

The J gene is TRBJ2-5, the V gene TRBV6-2 or TRBV6-3, with D maybe TRBD1 (6 bases). Germline assignment: CDR1 MNHEY and CDR2 SVGEGT. The CDR3 totals 13 residues. The germline V and J ends were trimmed by 2 bases and 6 bases, with 10 bases remaining between them. CDR3 DNA: TGTGCCAGCAGTTACACAGGGATGCAGACCCAGTACTTC. Protein sequence: CASSYTGMQTQYF.

This clone has a handful of counts. The gene calls are TRBV6-1 and TRBJ1-6; tentatively, D is TRBD1 (6 bases). In germline, CDR1 is MNHNS, CDR2 SASEGT. The CDR3 spans 17 residues. V lost 1 base and J 8 bases, leaving 18 bases between the germline ends. The CDR3 spells CASSEVGNPGEHSPLHF. The CDR3, as DNA: TGTGCCAGCAGTGAAGTAGGCAACCCAGGGGAACATTCACCCCTCCACTTT.

The chain uses TRBV5-1 and TRBJ2-7; possible D gene TRBD2, 5 bases. The V end lost 3 bases, the J end lost 7 bases, and 20 bases lay between the germline ends. This CDR3 comprises 15 residues. Germline lookup yields CDR1 SGHRS and CDR2 YFSETQ. The CDR3 bases are TGCGCCAGCAGCTCGACCTCAACGGGGTACGGGGAGCAGTACTTC. Translation: CASSSTSTGYGEQYF.

The gene calls are TRBV3-1 (or the pseudogene TRBV3-2) and TRBJ1-2; D remains unclear. The V and J ends lost 1 base and 4 bases respectively, with 10 bases between them. The CDR3 is made up of 14 amino acids. CDR1 is LGHDT and CDR2 is YNNKEL in the germline V gene (reference sequence). The CDR3 nucleotides read TGTGCCAGCAGCCAAGGTCATCATCCCTATGGCTACACCTTC. It is translated as CASSQGHHPYGYTF.

The rearrangement uses TRBV29-1 and TRBJ2-1; D perhaps matches TRBD2 (5 bases). The V and J ends lost 6 bases and 8 bases respectively, with 14 bases between them. This CDR3 is built from 12 residues. The germline V gene encodes CDR1 SQVTM and CDR2 ANQGSEA. The DNA of the CDR3 is TGCAGCGTAGGACTCGTTTATGATGAGCAGTTCTTC. Translation: CSVGLVYDEQFF.

This clone was found a few times. The gene calls are TRBV7-3 and TRBJ1-1; 8 nucleotides agree with TRBD1. Per germline, CDR1 SGHTA and CDR2 FQGTGA. Losses at the gene ends were 5 bases for V and 9 bases for J; bases not matched to a gene: 8. This CDR3 has 13 amino acids. The CDR3 nucleotides are TGTGCCAGCAGCCCTGTGACAGGGGAGAAAGCTTTCTTT. Protein product: CASSPVTGEKAFF.

The gene calls are TRBV28 and TRBJ1-5; D not resolved. In germline, CDR1 is MDHEN, CDR2 SYDVKM. The CDR3 loop spans 13 amino acids. The germline V and J ends were trimmed by 8 bases and 6 bases, with 14 bases remaining between them. The CDR3 loop is CASWRADSQPQHF. The CDR3 DNA reads TGTGCCAGCTGGCGGGCGGATTCTCAGCCCCAGCATTTT.

The count of this clone is one. This sequence joins TRBV6-5 and TRBJ2-7; D is ambiguous. The ends were cut back, 6 bases at V and 6 bases at J, with 12 bases in the middle. Germline lookup yields CDR1 MNHEY and CDR2 SVGAGI. This CDR3 region has 12 residues. The chain's CDR3 is CASRTSVGEQYF. The CDR3, as DNA: TGTGCCAGCAGAACTTCGGTCGGCGAGCAGTACTTC.

The rearrangement links TRBV6-4 to TRBJ2-7; possible D gene TRBD1, 5 bases. The CDR3 covers 13 residues. Deletions cut 1 base from V and 6 bases from J, with 10 bases between. Per germline, CDR1 MRHNA and CDR2 SNTAGT. Written as DNA, the CDR3 is TGTGCCAGCAGTGACTACACAGGAGCCGAGCAGTACTTC. This sequence encodes CASSDYTGAEQYF.

This clone was observed a single time. The rearrangement joins TRBV18 to TRBJ1-2, with 7 nucleotides matching TRBD1. Per the germline V gene, CDR1 is KGHSH and CDR2 is LQKENI. With 6 bases clipped from V and 4 bases from J, the junction kept 8 bases outside the gene matches. The CDR3 is made up of 14 amino acids. The CDR3 spells CASSLRGHLYGYTF. The DNA of the CDR3 is TGTGCCAGCTCTCTAAGGGGGCACCTCTATGGCTACACCTTC.

The genes are TRBV6-5 and TRBJ1-1; the D gene is possibly TRBD1 (6 bases). Germline V gene sequence: CDR1 MNHEY, CDR2 SVGAGI. The V end was cut by 0 bases, the J end by 4 bases, with 12 bases between. This CDR3 is built from 15 residues. CDR3 amino acids: CASSYSTQGATEAFF. The CDR3 nucleotides read TGTGCCAGCAGTTACTCGACACAGGGCGCCACTGAAGCTTTCTTT.

V and J are TRBV5-1 and TRBJ2-5, with 8 nucleotides matching TRBD1. The CDR3 has 15 residues. V was clipped by 2 bases and J by 4 bases; unmatched bases: 7. The germline CDR1 and CDR2 sequences are SGHRS and YFSETQ. The CDR3 region is CASSFSTGAGETQYF. The CDR3 coding sequence is TGCGCCAGCAGCTTTTCGACAGGGGCAGGAGAGACCCAGTACTTC.

The gene calls are TRBV2 and TRBJ2-5; possible D gene TRBD2, 6 bases. This CDR3 is 15 amino acids long. Trimming pared 10 bases from V and 1 base from J, leaving 19 bases between. The germline CDR1 and CDR2 sequences are SNHLY and FYNNEI. The DNA for the CDR3 is TGTGCCAACAAACAGACGGGGGTGGGCCAAGAGACCCAGTACTTC. Amino acids: CANKQTGVGQETQYF. The full variable domain, with the rest looked up from reference TRBV2 and TRBJ2-5, is EPEVTQTPSHQVTQMGQEVILRCVPISNHLYFYWYRQILGQKVEFLVSFYNNEISEKSEIFDDQFSVERPDGSNFTLKIRSTKLEDSAMYFCANKQTGVGQETQYFGPGTRLLVL.